This T cell receptor beta chain was captured by sequencing in a study of OX40 agonist ivuxolimab in advanced cancers. General study results and limits: Part of the nonresponder group also had normalized T-cell clonal expansion that was low. Among the lowest levels of clonal expansion were found in partial responders at 0.1-3.0 mg/kg.

CDR3 size: 13 residues. The germline V gene has CDR1 MNHNY and CDR2 SVGAGI (reference sequence). The V gene lost 6 bases and the J gene lost 2 bases, with 11 bases spanning the gap. For this clone: Its antigen remains unidentified.

Blood sampling was done at baseline, cycle 4 day 1, and cycle 7 day 1. Profiling relied on immunoSEQ multiplex PCR, and the TCRdb table lists in-frame clones only, not all of them. The sample lists some 60,000 clones; about 90% were seen once. The sample consisted of CD4+ or CD8+ T cells sorted from blood, taken in a trial of the OX40 agonist ivuxolimab. The chain recombines TRBV6-6 with TRBJ2-7; D might be TRBD1 (6 bases). The origin of this receptor is an adult with an advanced solid tumor such as melanoma, head and neck, liver or kidney cancer. The CDR3 loop is CASSRDNTYEQYF. In DNA, the CDR3 is TGTGCCAGCAGCCGGGACAATACCTACGAGCAGTACTTC.